This T cell receptor (beta chain) emerged from a study of Ad26.COV2.S vaccination and SARS-CoV-2 variants. V was cut by 2 bases and J by 1 base, with 6 bases left in between. The CDR3 sequence is 14 residues long. Germline V CDR1 and CDR2: MNHNS, SASEGT. Noted treatment: 19 received Ad26.COV2.S at low or high dose, single or two shots; a few received placebo; per-sample allocation not given. Following the first vaccine or placebo injection, samples were taken on day 63. SARS-CoV-2 spike from the Wuhan strain was encoded by the vaccine, an Ad26 vector. TCRdb's table, derived via immunoSEQ multiplex PCR, lists solely in-frame clones and lacks some. The data contain 500,000 or so clones, 85% to 90% of them singletons. Findings and limits, study-wide: The study found higher spike-specific TCR breadth in vaccine than placebo recipients. There was a possibility that the TCR breadth and depth analyses underestimated total T cell responses.

About this clone itself: The antigen remains undetermined.

The sequence derives from a person aged 18 to 65 who received the Ad26.COV2.S COVID-19 vaccine or a placebo. V gene TRBV6-1 combines with J gene TRBJ1-3; D is unclear. The sample in question was peripheral blood, obtained in a trial of Ad26.COV2.S vaccine versus placebo. Here the CDR3 DNA reads TGTGCCAGCAGTGAAAGGCTATCTGGAAACACCATATATTTT. This encodes CASSERLSGNTIYF.